The 14 T cell receptor beta chains below all came from one sample that was sequenced in a study of shared clonotypes between healthy human individuals. Profiling relied on immunoSEQ multiplex PCR, and the TCRdb table lists in-frame clones only, not all of them. The data contain more than 400,000 clones, approximately 81% of them seen just once; the ten biggest clones take up 9.5% to 15%. Sequencing was performed on PBMCs. The receptors shown here come from a woman aged 40 to 50 in good health. Some clones in this sample may be carry-over from other donors' samples.

The chain carries TRBV4-1 and TRBJ2-5; 7 bases match TRBD2. V lost 2 bases to trimming and J lost 6 bases; unmatched junction nucleotides: 12. The CDR3 is 16 residues long. CDR1 is MGHRA, CDR2 YSYEKL, per germline. The CDR3 region has the DNA TGCGCCAGCAGCCAAACCCTAGCGGAGCCTGGGAAGACCCAGTACTTC. Its protein is CASSQTLAEPGKTQYF.

The rearrangement joins TRBV7-9 to TRBJ2-7; D perhaps matches TRBD1 (6 bases). Germline V gives CDR1 SEHNR, CDR2 FQNEAQ (reference sequence). Trimming removed 5 bases from V and 4 bases from J, with 9 bases in between. This CDR3 contains 12 residues. The CDR3 reads CASSVQGYEQYF. CDR3 bases: TGTGCCAGCAGCGTACAGGGTTACGAGCAGTACTTC.

The V call is TRBV30, the J call TRBJ2-7, with 7 bases that match TRBD1. Germline V gene sequence: CDR1 GTSNPN, CDR2 SVGIG (reference sequence). This CDR3 comprises 12 residues. The CDR3 is CAYRDSLYEQYF. The CDR3 bases are TGTGCATATCGGGACAGCCTCTACGAGCAGTACTTC. The full variable domain, its missing parts supplied by reference TRBV30 and TRBJ2-7, is SQTIHQWPATLVQPVGSPLSLECTVEGTSNPNLYWYRQAAGRGLQLLFYSVGIGQISSEVPQNLSASRPQDRQFILSSKKLLLSDSGFYLCAYRDSLYEQYFGPGTRLTVT.

The chain has TRBV27 and TRBJ1-1, with D perhaps matching TRBD1 (5 bases). The length of the CDR3 is 13 residues. The V gene's germline CDR1 is MNHEY and CDR2 SMNVEV (reference sequence). Trimming stripped 5 bases from V and 5 bases from J, with 12 bases between. This CDR3 reads CASSPHQGTEAFF. CDR3 in DNA: TGTGCCAGCAGTCCCCATCAGGGAACTGAAGCTTTCTTT.

The chain employs TRBV5-6 and TRBJ1-2, with D possibly TRBD1 on 6 matching bases. Germline V gene sequence: CDR1 SGHDT, CDR2 YYEEEE. Trimming took off 4 bases at V and 8 bases at J, with 15 bases between the two ends. This CDR3 comprises 13 residues. CDR3 coding DNA: TGTGCCAGCAGCGAGGCTGGGGGGCTCGGCTACACCTTC. Amino acids: CASSEAGGLGYTF.

The chain carries TRBV28 and TRBJ2-3; D gene unclear. V lost 4 bases and J lost 7, with 12 bases in between. CDR3 length: 13 residues. The V gene's germline CDR1 is MDHEN and CDR2 SYDVKM. In DNA form, the CDR3 reads TGTGCCAGCAGTTCCCCTAGAGCCCATACGCAGTATTTT. As protein: CASSSPRAHTQYF.

This clone was seen repeatedly, ten times or more. At the DNA level, this CDR3 is encoded by other sequences in the same sample as well. The gene calls are TRBV9 and TRBJ2-2; the match to TRBD2 covers 9 bases. V lost 4 bases to trimming and J lost 1 base; unmatched junction nucleotides: 8. CDR3 length: 17 amino acids. Germline CDR1 SGDLS, CDR2 YYNGEE. CDR3 sequence (DNA): TGTGCCAGCAGCCCCCGGCGAGCGGGAGGGAACACCGGGGAGCTGTTTTTT. Translating gives CASSPRRAGGNTGELFF.

This rearrangement joins TRBV11-3 to TRBJ1-4, with 8 bases lining up with TRBD1. In germline, CDR1 is SGHNT, CDR2 YENEEA. This CDR3 contains 13 residues. The trim removed 5 bases at V and 7 bases at J, leaving 3 bases unmatched. The CDR3 loop is CASSGDRGEKLFF. DNA for the CDR3: TGTGCCAGCAGCGGCGACAGGGGTGAAAAACTGTTTTTT.

This chain joins TRBV9 and TRBJ2-7; no definite D call. V lost 4 bases and J 6 bases, leaving 14 bases between the germline ends. The CDR3 length is 13 residues. Germline assignment: CDR1 SGDLS and CDR2 YYNGEE. For the CDR3, the DNA is TGTGCCAGCAGCTCTCTCTCCGGCGGCGAGCAGTACTTC. It codes for CASSSLSGGEQYF.

This clone was seen once. The V and J genes are TRBV11-2 and TRBJ2-1; D perhaps matches TRBD2 (7 bases). Germline CDR1 SGHAT, CDR2 FQNNGV. V shed 0 bases and J shed 4 bases, with 16 bases lying between them. This CDR3 has 17 amino acids. The CDR3 DNA is TGTGCCAGCAGCTTAGAGGGCCGGGGGGCCCCTTACAATGAGCAGTTCTTC. This gives the protein CASSLEGRGAPYNEQFF.

The chain is built from TRBV19 and TRBJ1-5, with no clear D. The germline V gene has CDR1 LNHDA and CDR2 SQIVND (reference sequence). The CDR3 is 15 residues long. V lost 4 bases to trimming and J lost 3 bases, with 13 bases between them. The DNA for the CDR3 is TGTGCCAGTAGTACCCTGGACGGCGTCAATCAGCCCCAGCATTTT. Translated: CASSTLDGVNQPQHF.

The chain links TRBV4-1 to TRBJ1-1; D is possibly TRBD1 (6 bases). The CDR3 is 13 residues long. CDR1 is MGHRA and CDR2 is YSYEKL in the germline V gene. The CDR3, as DNA: TGCGTCGGCAGCCGAGGACAGAGCACTGAAGCTTTCTTT. It specifies CVGSRGQSTEAFF.

V usage is TRBV11-2 and J usage is TRBJ2-2, with TRBD2 matching over 11 bases. In germline, CDR1 is SGHAT, CDR2 FQNNGV. This CDR3 has 16 residues. Trimming at V came to 8 bases and at J to 1 base, leaving 6 bases not matched to a gene. CDR3 amino acids: CASQNGLAGNTGELFF. DNA of the CDR3: TGTGCCAGCCAGAACGGACTAGCGGGGAACACCGGGGAGCTGTTTTTT.

As for this clone: This likely stems from a read error, as it lies one base from a far larger clone. This specimen includes other DNA sequences encoding the same CDR3. The chain recombines TRBV2 with TRBJ2-5; a weak D match, TRBD2 (5 bases). The CDR3 length is 13 residues. The germline V gene encodes CDR1 SNHLY and CDR2 FYNNEI. The CDR3 spells CASSEIAKETQYF. The CDR3 DNA reads as TGTGCTAGCAGTGAGATAGCGAAAGAGACCCAGTACTTC.